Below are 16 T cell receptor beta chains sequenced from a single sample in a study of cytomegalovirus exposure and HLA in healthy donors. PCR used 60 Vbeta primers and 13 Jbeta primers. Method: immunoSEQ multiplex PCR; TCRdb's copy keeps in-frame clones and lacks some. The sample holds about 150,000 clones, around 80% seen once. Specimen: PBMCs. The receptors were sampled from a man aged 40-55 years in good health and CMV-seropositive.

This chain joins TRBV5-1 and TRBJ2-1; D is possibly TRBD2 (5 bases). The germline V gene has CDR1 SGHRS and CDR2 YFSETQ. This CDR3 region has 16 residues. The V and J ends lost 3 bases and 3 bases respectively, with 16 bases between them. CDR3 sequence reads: CASSSGREGRYNEQFF. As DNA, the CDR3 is TGCGCCAGCAGCTCCGGACGAGAGGGCCGCTACAATGAGCAGTTCTTC.

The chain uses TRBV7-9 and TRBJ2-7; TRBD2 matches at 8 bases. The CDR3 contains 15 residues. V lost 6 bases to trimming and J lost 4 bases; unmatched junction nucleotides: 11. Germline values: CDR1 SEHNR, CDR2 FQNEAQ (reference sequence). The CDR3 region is CASSLRTSGRYEQYF. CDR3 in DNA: TGTGCCAGCAGTCTAAGGACCAGCGGGAGATACGAGCAGTACTTC.

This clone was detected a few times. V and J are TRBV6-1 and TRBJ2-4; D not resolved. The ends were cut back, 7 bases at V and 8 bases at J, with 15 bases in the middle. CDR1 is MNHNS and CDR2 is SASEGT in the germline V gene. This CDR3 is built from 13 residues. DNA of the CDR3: TGTGCCAGCACCTCACGACTCCTCGACATTCAGTACTTC. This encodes CASTSRLLDIQYF.

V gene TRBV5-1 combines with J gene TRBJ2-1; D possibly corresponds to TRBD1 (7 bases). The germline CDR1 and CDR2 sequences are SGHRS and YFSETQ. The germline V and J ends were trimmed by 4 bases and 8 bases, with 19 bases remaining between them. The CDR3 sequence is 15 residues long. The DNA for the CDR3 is TGCGCCAGCAGCCAGGGGGACCCGGGGGTCGATGAGCAGTTCTTC. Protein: CASSQGDPGVDEQFF.

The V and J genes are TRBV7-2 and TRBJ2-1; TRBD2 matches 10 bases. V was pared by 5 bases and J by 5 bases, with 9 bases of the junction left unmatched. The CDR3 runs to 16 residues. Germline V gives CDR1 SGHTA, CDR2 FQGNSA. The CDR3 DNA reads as TGTGCCAGCAGCGCTCCGGGACTAGCGTTACACAATGAGCAGTTCTTC. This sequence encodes CASSAPGLALHNEQFF.

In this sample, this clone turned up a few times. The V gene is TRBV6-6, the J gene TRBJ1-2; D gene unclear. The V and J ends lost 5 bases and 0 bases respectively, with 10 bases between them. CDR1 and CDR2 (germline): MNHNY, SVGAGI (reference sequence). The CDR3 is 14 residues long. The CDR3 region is CASSGDGTNYGYTF. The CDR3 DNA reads TGTGCCAGCAGTGGAGACGGTACTAACTATGGCTACACCTTC.

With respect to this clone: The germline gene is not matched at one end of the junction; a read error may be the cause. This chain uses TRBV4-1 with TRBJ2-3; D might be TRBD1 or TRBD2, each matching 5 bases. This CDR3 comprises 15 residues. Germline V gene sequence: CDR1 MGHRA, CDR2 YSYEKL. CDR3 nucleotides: TGTGCCAGCAGCCAGGGAGCACAGAGCACAGATACGCAGTATTTT. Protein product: CASSQGAQSTDTQYF.

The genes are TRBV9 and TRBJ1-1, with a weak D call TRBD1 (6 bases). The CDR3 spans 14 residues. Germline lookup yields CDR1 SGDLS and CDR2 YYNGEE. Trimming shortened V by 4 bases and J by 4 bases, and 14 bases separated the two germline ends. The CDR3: CASSPGQRGTEAFF. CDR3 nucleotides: TGTGCCAGCAGCCCTGGACAGAGGGGCACTGAAGCTTTCTTT.

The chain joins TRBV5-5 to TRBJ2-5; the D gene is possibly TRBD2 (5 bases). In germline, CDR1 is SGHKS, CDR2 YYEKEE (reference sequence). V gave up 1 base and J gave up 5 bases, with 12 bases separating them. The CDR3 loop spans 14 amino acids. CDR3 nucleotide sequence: TGTGCCAGCAGCTTGTACGAGGGAGTGGAGACCCAGTACTTC. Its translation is CASSLYEGVETQYF.

The CDR3 here is CASSPLGDTEAFF. Here the CDR3 DNA reads TGTGCCAGCTCACCGTTAGGGGACACTGAAGCTTTCTTT. V usage is TRBV18 and J usage is TRBJ1-1; a weak D match, TRBD1 (5 bases). Deletions cut 3 bases from V and 3 bases from J, with 8 bases between. This CDR3 has 13 residues. Germline V gene data show CDR1 as KGHSH and CDR2 as LQKENI.

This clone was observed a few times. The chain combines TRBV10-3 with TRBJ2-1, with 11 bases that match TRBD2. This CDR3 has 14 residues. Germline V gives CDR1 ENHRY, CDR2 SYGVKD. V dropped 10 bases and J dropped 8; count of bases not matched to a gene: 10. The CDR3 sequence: CATILAGAHDEQFF. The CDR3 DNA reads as TGTGCCACGATACTAGCGGGAGCCCACGATGAGCAGTTCTTC.

The CDR3, as DNA: TGTGCCAGCAAGGGGGGGGTTGGAGCTAATGAAAAACTGTTTTTT. This sequence encodes CASKGGVGANEKLFF. The V gene is TRBV27, the J gene TRBJ1-4; the D gene is possibly TRBD1 (6 bases). Germline V CDR1 and CDR2: MNHEY, SMNVEV (reference sequence). The CDR3 has 15 amino acids. Trimming shortened V by 7 bases and J by 3 bases, and 15 bases separated the two germline ends.

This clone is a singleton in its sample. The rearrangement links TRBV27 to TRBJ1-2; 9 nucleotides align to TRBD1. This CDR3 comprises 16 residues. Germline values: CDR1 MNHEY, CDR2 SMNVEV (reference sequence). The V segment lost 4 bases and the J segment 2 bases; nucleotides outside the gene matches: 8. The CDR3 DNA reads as TGTGCCAGCAGTTCCCGGACAGGGGCGCTGAACTATGGCTACACCTTC. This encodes CASSSRTGALNYGYTF.

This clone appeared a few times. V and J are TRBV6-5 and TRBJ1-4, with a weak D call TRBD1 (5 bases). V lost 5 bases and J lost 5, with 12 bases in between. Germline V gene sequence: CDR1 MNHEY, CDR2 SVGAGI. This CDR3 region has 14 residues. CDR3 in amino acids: CASSPRGTNEKLFF. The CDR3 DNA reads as TGTGCCAGCAGTCCCCGGGGGACGAATGAAAAACTGTTTTTT.

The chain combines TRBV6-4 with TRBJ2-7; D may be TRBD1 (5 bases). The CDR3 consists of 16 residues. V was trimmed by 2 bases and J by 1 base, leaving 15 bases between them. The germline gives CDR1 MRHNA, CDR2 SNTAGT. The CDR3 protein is CASSDNSRQWSYEQYF. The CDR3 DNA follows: TGTGCCAGCAGTGACAATAGCCGACAGTGGTCCTACGAGCAGTACTTC.

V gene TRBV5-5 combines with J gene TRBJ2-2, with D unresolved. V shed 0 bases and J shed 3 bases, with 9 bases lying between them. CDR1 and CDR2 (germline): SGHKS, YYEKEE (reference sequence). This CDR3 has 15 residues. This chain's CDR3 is CASSLVASDTGELFF. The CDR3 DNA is TGTGCCAGCAGCTTGGTGGCCAGCGACACCGGGGAGCTGTTTTTT.